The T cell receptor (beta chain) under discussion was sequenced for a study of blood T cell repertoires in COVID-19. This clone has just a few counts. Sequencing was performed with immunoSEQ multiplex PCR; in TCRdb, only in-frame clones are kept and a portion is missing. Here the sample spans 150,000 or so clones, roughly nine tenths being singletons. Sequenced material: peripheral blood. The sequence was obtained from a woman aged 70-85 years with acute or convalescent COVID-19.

CDR3 nucleotides: TGCGCCAGCAGCCTTGGGACAGGGGATATGCCACCCCTCCACTTT. Translated: CASSLGTGDMPPLHF. The rearrangement links TRBV5-1 to TRBJ1-6, with 10 nucleotides matching TRBD1. CDR3 size: 15 residues. Germline lookup yields CDR1 SGHRS and CDR2 YFSETQ. Trimming at V came to 4 bases and at J to 11 bases, leaving 9 bases not matched to a gene.